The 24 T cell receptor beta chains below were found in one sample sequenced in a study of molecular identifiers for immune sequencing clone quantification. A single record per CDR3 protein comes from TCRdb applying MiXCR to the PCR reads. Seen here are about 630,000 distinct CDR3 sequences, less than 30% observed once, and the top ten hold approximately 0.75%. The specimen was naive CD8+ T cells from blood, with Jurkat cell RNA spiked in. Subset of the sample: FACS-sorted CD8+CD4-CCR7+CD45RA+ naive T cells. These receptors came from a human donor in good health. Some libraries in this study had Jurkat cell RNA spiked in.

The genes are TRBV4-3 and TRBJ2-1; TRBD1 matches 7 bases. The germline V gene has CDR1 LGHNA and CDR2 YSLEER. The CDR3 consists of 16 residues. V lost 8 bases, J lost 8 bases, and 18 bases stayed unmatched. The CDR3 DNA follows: TGCGCCAGCTCTGACTCCTATCAGGGGGATGGGTATGAGCAGTTCTTC. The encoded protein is CASSDSYQGDGYEQFF.

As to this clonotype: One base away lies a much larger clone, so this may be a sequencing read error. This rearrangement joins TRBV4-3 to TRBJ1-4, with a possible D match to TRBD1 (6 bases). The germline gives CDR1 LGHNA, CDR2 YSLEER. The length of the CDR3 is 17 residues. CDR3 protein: CASGQDVSGGANEKLFF. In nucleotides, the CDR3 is TGCGCCAGCGGCCAAGATGTGTCTGGGGGGGCGAATGAAAAACTGTTTTTT.

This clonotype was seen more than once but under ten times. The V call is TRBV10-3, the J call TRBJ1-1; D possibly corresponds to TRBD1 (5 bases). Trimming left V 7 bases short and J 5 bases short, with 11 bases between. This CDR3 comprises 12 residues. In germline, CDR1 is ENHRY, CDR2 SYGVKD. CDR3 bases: TGTGCCATCATGCCCGGGGGTACTGAAGCTTTCTTT. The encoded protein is CAIMPGGTEAFF.

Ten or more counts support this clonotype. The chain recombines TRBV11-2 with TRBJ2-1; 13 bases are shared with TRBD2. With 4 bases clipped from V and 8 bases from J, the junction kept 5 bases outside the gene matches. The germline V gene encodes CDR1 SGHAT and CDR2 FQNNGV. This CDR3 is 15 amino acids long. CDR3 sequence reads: CASSSWTSGSDEQFF. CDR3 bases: TGTGCCAGCAGCTCCTGGACTAGCGGGAGTGATGAGCAGTTCTTC.

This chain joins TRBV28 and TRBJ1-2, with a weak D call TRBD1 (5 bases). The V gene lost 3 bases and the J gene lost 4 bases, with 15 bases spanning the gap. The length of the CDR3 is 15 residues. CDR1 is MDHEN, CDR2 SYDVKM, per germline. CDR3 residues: CASSLDGWGSYGYTF. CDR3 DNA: TGTGCCAGCAGTTTGGACGGTTGGGGGTCCTATGGCTACACCTTC.

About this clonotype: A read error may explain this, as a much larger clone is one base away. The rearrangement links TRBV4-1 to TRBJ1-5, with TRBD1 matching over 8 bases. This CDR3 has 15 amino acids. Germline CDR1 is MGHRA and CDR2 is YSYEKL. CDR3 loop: CASSQVVTGDQPQRF. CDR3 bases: TGCGCCAGCAGCCAAGTAGTGACAGGGGATCAGCCCCAGCGTTTT.

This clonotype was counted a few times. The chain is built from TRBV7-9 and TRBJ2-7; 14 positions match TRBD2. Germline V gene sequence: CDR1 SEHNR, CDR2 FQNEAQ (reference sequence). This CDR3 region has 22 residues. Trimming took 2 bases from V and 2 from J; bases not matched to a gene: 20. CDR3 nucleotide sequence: TGTGCCAGCAGCTTACCGCGAGCCCCGGGACTAGCGGGAGAGAAGGCTACCTACGAGCAGTACTTC. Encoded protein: CASSLPRAPGLAGEKATYEQYF.

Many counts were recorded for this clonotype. CDR3 in DNA: TGTGCCAGCACCCCCGGGGAAGAGGGATATGGCTACACCTTC. It encodes CASTPGEEGYGYTF. The chain combines TRBV12-3 or TRBV12-4 with TRBJ1-2; no definite D call. Trimming shortened V by 7 bases and J by 5 bases, and 17 bases separated the two germline ends. CDR3 length: 14 amino acids.

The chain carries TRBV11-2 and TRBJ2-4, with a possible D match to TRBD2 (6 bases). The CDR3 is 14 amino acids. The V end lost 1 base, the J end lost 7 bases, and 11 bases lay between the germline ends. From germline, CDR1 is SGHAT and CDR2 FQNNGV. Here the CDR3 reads CASSLGAGRNIQYF. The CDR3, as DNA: TGTGCCAGCAGCTTAGGGGCGGGGAGGAACATTCAGTACTTC.

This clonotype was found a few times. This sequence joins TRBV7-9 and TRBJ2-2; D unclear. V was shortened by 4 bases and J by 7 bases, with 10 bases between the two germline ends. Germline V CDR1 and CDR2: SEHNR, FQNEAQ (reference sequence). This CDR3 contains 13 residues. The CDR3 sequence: CASSSSSGGELFF. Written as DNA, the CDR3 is TGTGCCAGCAGCTCCTCCTCGGGCGGGGAGCTGTTTTTT.

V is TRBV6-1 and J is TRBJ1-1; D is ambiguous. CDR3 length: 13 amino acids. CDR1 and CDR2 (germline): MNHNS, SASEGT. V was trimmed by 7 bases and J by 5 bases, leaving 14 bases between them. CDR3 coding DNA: TGTGCCAGCAAGACTTCAACTAGGACTGAAGCTTTCTTT. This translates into CASKTSTRTEAFF.

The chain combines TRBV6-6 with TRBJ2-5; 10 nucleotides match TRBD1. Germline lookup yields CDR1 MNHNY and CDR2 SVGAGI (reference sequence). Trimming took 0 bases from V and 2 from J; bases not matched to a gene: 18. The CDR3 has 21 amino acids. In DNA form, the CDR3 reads TGTGCCAGCAGTTACTCCATCACCGGGACAGGGGACTTTCTTCCACAAGAGACCCAGTACTTC. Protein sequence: CASSYSITGTGDFLPQETQYF.

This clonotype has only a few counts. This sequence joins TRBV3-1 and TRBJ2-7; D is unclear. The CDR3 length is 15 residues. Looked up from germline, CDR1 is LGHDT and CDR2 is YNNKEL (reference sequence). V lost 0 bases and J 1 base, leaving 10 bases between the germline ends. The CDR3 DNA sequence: TGTGCCAGCAGCCAAGATTCACACCGTTCCTACGAGCAGTACTTC. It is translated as CASSQDSHRSYEQYF.

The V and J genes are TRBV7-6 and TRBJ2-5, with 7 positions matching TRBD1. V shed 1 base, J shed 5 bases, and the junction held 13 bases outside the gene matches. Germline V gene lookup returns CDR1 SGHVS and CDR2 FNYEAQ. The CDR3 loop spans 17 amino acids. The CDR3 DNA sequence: TGTGCCAGCAGCTTAGACGCCCTGCTCAGGGGGTATGAGACCCAGTACTTC. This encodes CASSLDALLRGYETQYF. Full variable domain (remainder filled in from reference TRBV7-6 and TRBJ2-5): GAGVSQSPRYKVTKRGQDVALRCDPISGHVSLYWYRQALGQGPEFLTYFNYEAQQDKSGLPNDRFSAERPEGSISTLTIQRTEQRDSAMYRCASSLDALLRGYETQYFGPGTRLLVL.

CDR3 DNA: TGTACCAGCAGCTTAGCGTCGGGGGTCATGAACACTGAAGCTTTCTTT. It yields the protein CTSSLASGVMNTEAFF. The chain has TRBV7-2 and TRBJ1-1, with a possible D match to TRBD1 (5 bases). Trimming stripped 0 bases from V and 0 bases from J, with 11 bases between. In germline, CDR1 is SGHTA, CDR2 FQGNSA. This CDR3 has 16 amino acids.

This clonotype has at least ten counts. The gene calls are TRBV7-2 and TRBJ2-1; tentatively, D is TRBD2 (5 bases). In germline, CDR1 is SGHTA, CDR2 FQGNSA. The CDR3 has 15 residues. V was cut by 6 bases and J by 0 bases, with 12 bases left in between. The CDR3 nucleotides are TGTGCCAGCAGGGACTTCACGGGCTCCTACAATGAGCAGTTCTTC. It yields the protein CASRDFTGSYNEQFF.

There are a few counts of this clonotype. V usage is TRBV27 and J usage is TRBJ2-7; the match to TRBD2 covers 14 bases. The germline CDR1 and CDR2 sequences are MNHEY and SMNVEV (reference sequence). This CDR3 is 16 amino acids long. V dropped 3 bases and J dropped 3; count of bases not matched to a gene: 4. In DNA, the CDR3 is TGTGCCAGCAGTTTTGGGACTAGCGGGGGTTACTACGAGCAGTACTTC. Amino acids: CASSFGTSGGYYEQYF.

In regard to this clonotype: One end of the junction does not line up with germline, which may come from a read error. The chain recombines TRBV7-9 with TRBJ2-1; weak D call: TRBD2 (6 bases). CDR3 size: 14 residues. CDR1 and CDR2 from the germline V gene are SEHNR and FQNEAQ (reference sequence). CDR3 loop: CASSLLAPYNKQFF. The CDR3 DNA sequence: TGTGCCAGCAGCTTACTAGCGCCTTACAATAAGCAGTTCTTC.

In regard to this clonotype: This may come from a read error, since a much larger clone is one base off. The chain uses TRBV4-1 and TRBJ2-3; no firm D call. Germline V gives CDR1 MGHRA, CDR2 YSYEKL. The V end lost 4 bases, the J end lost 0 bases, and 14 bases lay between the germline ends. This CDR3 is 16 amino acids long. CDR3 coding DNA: TGCGCCAGCAGCCCACTTATGGGCCCCAGCACAGATACGCAGTATTTT. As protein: CASSPLMGPSTDTQYF.

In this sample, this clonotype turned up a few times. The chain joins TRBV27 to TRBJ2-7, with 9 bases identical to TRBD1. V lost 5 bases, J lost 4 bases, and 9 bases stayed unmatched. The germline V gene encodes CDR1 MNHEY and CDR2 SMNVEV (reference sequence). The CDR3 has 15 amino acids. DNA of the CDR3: TGTGCCAGCAGTCCATCCGGGACAGGGTTGTACGAGCAGTACTTC. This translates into CASSPSGTGLYEQYF.

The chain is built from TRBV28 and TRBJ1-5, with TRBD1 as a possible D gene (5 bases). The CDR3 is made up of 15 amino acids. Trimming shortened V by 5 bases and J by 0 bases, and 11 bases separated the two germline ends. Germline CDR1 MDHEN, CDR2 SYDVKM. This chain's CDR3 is CASSTGLASNQPQHF. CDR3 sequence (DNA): TGTGCCAGCAGTACAGGTCTGGCTAGCAATCAGCCCCAGCATTTT.

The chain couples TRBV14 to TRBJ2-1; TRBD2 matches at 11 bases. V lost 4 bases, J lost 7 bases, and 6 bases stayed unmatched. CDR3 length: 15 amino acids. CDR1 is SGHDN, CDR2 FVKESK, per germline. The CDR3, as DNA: TGTGCCAGCAGCCTACTAGCGGGAGTTTGGAATGAGCAGTTCTTC. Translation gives CASSLLAGVWNEQFF.

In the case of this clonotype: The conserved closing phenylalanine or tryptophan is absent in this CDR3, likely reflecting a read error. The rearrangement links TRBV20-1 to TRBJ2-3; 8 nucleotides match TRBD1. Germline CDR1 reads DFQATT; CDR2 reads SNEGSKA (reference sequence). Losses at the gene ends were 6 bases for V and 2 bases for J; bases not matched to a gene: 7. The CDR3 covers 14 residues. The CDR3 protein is CSAQDREVTDTQYL. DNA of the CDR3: TGCAGTGCCCAGGACAGGGAGGTCACAGATACGCAGTATCTT.

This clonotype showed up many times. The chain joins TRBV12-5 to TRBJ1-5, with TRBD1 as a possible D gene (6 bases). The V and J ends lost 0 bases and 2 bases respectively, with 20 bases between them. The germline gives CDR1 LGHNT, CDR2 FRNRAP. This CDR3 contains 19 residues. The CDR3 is CASGLVTVGGGARNQPQHF. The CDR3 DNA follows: TGTGCTAGTGGTTTGGTAACGGTAGGGGGTGGCGCCCGCAATCAGCCCCAGCATTTT.